Included here is one TCR beta chain sequence, with context. Its antigen is not identified. The data were obtained in a study of T cells in Graves' hyperthyroidism and ophthalmopathy. Study outcomes and limitations: Ophthalmopathy onset followed model prediction by a median about 6.5 months.

It was RNA transcripts that yielded the amplified TCR beta CDR3 regions. With the HTBI primer set, the TCR CDR3 went through a first round of RT-PCR. TCRdb independently ran MiXCR on the multiplex PCR reads; one entry per CDR3 protein. The table lists hundreds of thousands of distinct CDR3 sequences, about 14% of them singletons. V gave up 2 bases and J gave up 8 bases, with 13 bases separating them. The CDR3 runs 14 residues. The germline CDR1 and CDR2 sequences are SGHVS and FQNEAQ. The study based diagnoses on clinical symptoms, serum thyroxine and TRAb, thyroid ultrasound and orbital computed tomography.

J is TRBJ2-4 and V is TRBV7-8, with D possibly TRBD1 on 5 matching bases. The TCR originated in a woman in her 30s with Graves' hyperthyroidism that later progressed to Graves' ophthalmopathy. Sequencing was performed on blood. The CDR3 DNA sequence: TGTGCCAGCAGCTTACTACCCAGGGTGGACATTCAGTACTTC. As protein: CASSLLPRVDIQYF.